These T cell receptor beta chains were read from a single sample in a study of HIV-infected patients and healthy controls. TCRdb passed the 5' RACE reads through MiXCR, listing each CDR3 protein once. The table records 18,000 or so distinct CDR3 sequences, approximately 8.3% of them present only once. Material: blood. The receptors stem from an adult in good health. CDR3s include the opening cysteine and the closing phenylalanine or tryptophan. The D gene is left open where the match is weak. Clone size is shown for a subset of rows, as once, few, many or a class of expanded clone.

CDR3 DNA: TGTGCCAGCAGCTTACGGGGGGTCTATGGCTACACCTTC
CDR3 protein: CASSLRGVYGYTF
V gene: TRBV7-8
CDR3 length: 13
clone size: few
J gene: TRBJ1-2
D gene: -

CDR3 DNA: TGTGCCAGCAGCTTAACGGGGGCCAGAGATACGCAGTATTTT
CDR3 protein: CASSLTGARDTQYF
V gene: TRBV7-3
CDR3 length: 14
clone size: many
J gene: TRBJ2-3
D gene: -

CDR3 DNA: TGCGCCAGCAGCCAAGATCCATTCAACAGGGGGCGTGGGGGCACTGAAGCTTTCTTT
CDR3 protein: CASSQDPFNRGRGGTEAFF
V gene: TRBV4-1
CDR3 length: 19
clone size: many
J gene: TRBJ1-1
D gene: TRBD1

CDR3 DNA: TGCAGTGCTAGAGCTATGGTCGGGAGCTCCTACGAGCAGTACTTC
CDR3 protein: CSARAMVGSSYEQYF
V gene: TRBV20-1
CDR3 length: 15
clone size: many
J gene: TRBJ2-7
D gene: -

CDR3 DNA: TGCGCCAGCAGCCCAGGGACTAGCGGGAGTACCGGGGAGCTGTTTTTT
CDR3 protein: CASSPGTSGSTGELFF
V gene: TRBV5-1
CDR3 length: 16
clone size: many
J gene: TRBJ2-2
D gene: TRBD2

CDR3 DNA: TGTGCCAGCAGTTTAAGGTCCGGGACAGGGGCGGATCAGCCCCAGCATTTT
CDR3 protein: CASSLRSGTGADQPQHF
V gene: TRBV28
CDR3 length: 17
clone size: many
J gene: TRBJ1-5
D gene: TRBD1

CDR3 DNA: TGTGCCAGCAGCCTCGGACAGGCCTACAATGAGCAGTTCTTC
CDR3 protein: CASSLGQAYNEQFF
V gene: TRBV7-2
CDR3 length: 14
clone size: many
J gene: TRBJ2-1
D gene: TRBD1

CDR3 DNA: TGTGCCAGCAGTTCCCGGACTGCCCAAGAGACCCAGTACTTC
CDR3 protein: CASSSRTAQETQYF
V gene: TRBV12-3/TRBV12-4
CDR3 length: 14
clone size: many
J gene: TRBJ2-5
D gene: -

CDR3 DNA: TGTGCCAGCAGTTTACTTAGGACAGCGAACACTGAAGCTTTCTTT
CDR3 protein: CASSLLRTANTEAFF
V gene: TRBV28
CDR3 length: 15
clone size: many
J gene: TRBJ1-1
D gene: -

CDR3 DNA: TGTGCCAGCAGTTCTCCTCCGGGGGAGACCCAGTACTTC
CDR3 protein: CASSSPPGETQYF
V gene: TRBV12-3/TRBV12-4
CDR3 length: 13
clone size: medium-sized
J gene: TRBJ2-5
D gene: -

CDR3 DNA: TGTGCCAGCAGCCCCGGGGGACTAGCGGGAGAACCCCAGTTC
CDR3 protein: CASSPGGLAGEPQF
V gene: TRBV13
CDR3 length: 14
clone size: many
J gene: TRBJ2-1
D gene: TRBD2

CDR3 DNA: TGTGCCAGTAGTATAAAGGCAGGGACCGGGGAGCTGTTTTTT
CDR3 protein: CASSIKAGTGELFF
V gene: TRBV19
CDR3 length: 14
clone size: many
J gene: TRBJ2-2
D gene: -

CDR3 DNA: TGCAGTGCTAGCGGTGGCAGGGGACCCCTCGACCCCCAGCATTTT
CDR3 protein: CSASGGRGPLDPQHF
V gene: TRBV20-1
CDR3 length: 15
clone size: many
J gene: TRBJ1-5
D gene: -

CDR3 DNA: TGTGCCTGGGACAGAGCCTACGAGCAGTACTTC
CDR3 protein: CAWDRAYEQYF
V gene: TRBV30
CDR3 length: 11
clone size: many
J gene: TRBJ2-7
D gene: -

CDR3 DNA: TGTGCCAGCAGCCAAGATGGCGGGACGCACTCCTACAATGAGCAGTTCTTC
CDR3 protein: CASSQDGGTHSYNEQFF
V gene: TRBV3-1
CDR3 length: 17
clone size: medium-sized
J gene: TRBJ2-1
D gene: -

CDR3 DNA: TGTGCCAGCCTTGGACTTGGGTTTGAAAAGACCCAGTACTTC
CDR3 protein: CASLGLGFEKTQYF
V gene: TRBV28
CDR3 length: 14
clone size: -
J gene: TRBJ2-5
D gene: -

CDR3 DNA: TGTGCCAGCAGCTTAGATCGGTGGTCAGGAGCTAACTATGGCTACACCTTC
CDR3 protein: CASSLDRWSGANYGYTF
V gene: TRBV7-2
CDR3 length: 17
clone size: many
J gene: TRBJ1-2
D gene: -

CDR3 DNA: TGTGCCAGCAGCTTAAACAGGTGGAATGAGCAGTTCTTC
CDR3 protein: CASSLNRWNEQFF
V gene: TRBV7-3
CDR3 length: 13
clone size: many
J gene: TRBJ2-1
D gene: -

CDR3 DNA: TGCAGTGCTAGAACCGGACTAGCGGGAGGACACAATGAGCAGTTCTTC
CDR3 protein: CSARTGLAGGHNEQFF
V gene: TRBV20-1
CDR3 length: 16
clone size: medium-sized
J gene: TRBJ2-1
D gene: TRBD2

CDR3 DNA: TGTGCCAGCAGTGACCCCGGGACTAGCGGGAGGAGGGGTTACAATGAGCAGTTCTTC
CDR3 protein: CASSDPGTSGRRGYNEQFF
V gene: TRBV7-8
CDR3 length: 19
clone size: medium-sized
J gene: TRBJ2-1
D gene: TRBD2

CDR3 DNA: TGTGCCAGCAGTCCCGGGGGGGGAAGCGAGCAGTACTTC
CDR3 protein: CASSPGGGSEQYF
V gene: TRBV6-6
CDR3 length: 13
clone size: medium-sized
J gene: TRBJ2-7
D gene: TRBD2

CDR3 DNA: TGCAGTGCTAGAGATAGGTACCGGGGACGGGACACTGAAGCTTTCTTT
CDR3 protein: CSARDRYRGRDTEAFF
V gene: TRBV20-1
CDR3 length: 16
clone size: once
J gene: TRBJ1-1
D gene: -

CDR3 DNA: TGTGCCAGCAGCCCCAGAGCTAACTATGGCTACACCTTC
CDR3 protein: CASSPRANYGYTF
V gene: TRBV3-1
CDR3 length: 13
clone size: many
J gene: TRBJ1-2
D gene: -

CDR3 DNA: TGTGCCAGCAGCTTAGGCTACAGCGGAGATACGCAGTATTTT
CDR3 protein: CASSLGYSGDTQYF
V gene: TRBV7-9
CDR3 length: 14
clone size: many
J gene: TRBJ2-3
D gene: -

CDR3 DNA: TGTGCCAGCAGCCCTCAAGCGGAGACCATCAACACTGAAGCTTTCTTT
CDR3 protein: CASSPQAETINTEAFF
V gene: TRBV4-2
CDR3 length: 16
clone size: many
J gene: TRBJ1-1
D gene: -

CDR3 DNA: TGTGCCTGGGGATCCGGGACAGGGGCCTACGAGCAGTACTTC
CDR3 protein: CAWGSGTGAYEQYF
V gene: TRBV30
CDR3 length: 14
clone size: -
J gene: TRBJ2-7
D gene: TRBD1

CDR3 DNA: TGTGCCAGCAGTTTGAGGGACAAACTGTTTTTT
CDR3 protein: CASSLRDKLFF
V gene: TRBV28
CDR3 length: 11
clone size: medium-sized
J gene: TRBJ1-4
D gene: -

CDR3 DNA: TGCAGCGTTCGGCAGGGGGCCACAGATACGCAGTATTTT
CDR3 protein: CSVRQGATDTQYF
V gene: TRBV29-1
CDR3 length: 13
clone size: -
J gene: TRBJ2-3
D gene: TRBD1

CDR3 DNA: TGTGCCAGCAGCCTTAATCGCGAGCAGTACTTC
CDR3 protein: CASSLNREQYF
V gene: TRBV6-6
CDR3 length: 11
clone size: many
J gene: TRBJ2-7
D gene: -

CDR3 DNA: TGTGCCAGCAACAGGGACAGGACCCATGAGCAGTTCTTC
CDR3 protein: CASNRDRTHEQFF
V gene: TRBV7-2
CDR3 length: 13
clone size: many
J gene: TRBJ2-1
D gene: TRBD1

CDR3 DNA: TGCAGTGCTAGAGATGAGTTCGGGACCGGGGAGCTGTTTTTT
CDR3 protein: CSARDEFGTGELFF
V gene: TRBV20-1
CDR3 length: 14
clone size: medium-sized
J gene: TRBJ2-2
D gene: -

CDR3 DNA: TGTGCCAGCAGGATCACTAGCGGGAGCCAGTTCTTC
CDR3 protein: CASRITSGSQFF
V gene: TRBV12-3/TRBV12-4
CDR3 length: 12
clone size: many
J gene: TRBJ2-1
D gene: TRBD2

CDR3 DNA: TGTGCCAGCAGCCCGAAACGACGAATAGCGGGAGATACAGATACGCAGTATTTT
CDR3 protein: CASSPKRRIAGDTDTQYF
V gene: TRBV11-1
CDR3 length: 18
clone size: many
J gene: TRBJ2-3
D gene: TRBD2

CDR3 DNA: TGTGCCAGTAGTATAGATCCTCGACAGGGTTGGAACATTCAGTACTTC
CDR3 protein: CASSIDPRQGWNIQYF
V gene: TRBV19
CDR3 length: 16
clone size: medium-sized
J gene: TRBJ2-4
D gene: TRBD1

CDR3 DNA: TGTGCCAGCAGCTTAGTCTCGGGCGAGCAGTACTTC
CDR3 protein: CASSLVSGEQYF
V gene: TRBV7-2
CDR3 length: 12
clone size: many
J gene: TRBJ2-7
D gene: -

CDR3 DNA: TGTGCCAGCAACGGGCGAGCTGGGGCCAACGTCCTGACTTTC
CDR3 protein: CASNGRAGANVLTF
V gene: TRBV25-1
CDR3 length: 14
clone size: many
J gene: TRBJ2-6
D gene: -

CDR3 DNA: TGTGCCAGCAGCTTATTACAGGGACCTTACGAGCAGTACTTC
CDR3 protein: CASSLLQGPYEQYF
V gene: TRBV11-2
CDR3 length: 14
clone size: many
J gene: TRBJ2-7
D gene: -

CDR3 DNA: TGTGCCAGTAGTTGGGGGTCCCTGGAGACCCAGTACTTC
CDR3 protein: CASSWGSLETQYF
V gene: TRBV19
CDR3 length: 13
clone size: medium-sized
J gene: TRBJ2-5
D gene: -

CDR3 DNA: TGTGCCAGCAGTTTAAGACAGCTGAACACTGAAGCTTTCTTT
CDR3 protein: CASSLRQLNTEAFF
V gene: TRBV12-3/TRBV12-4
CDR3 length: 14
clone size: once
J gene: TRBJ1-1
D gene: -

CDR3 DNA: TGTGCCAGCAGTTCCGCCAGGGGGACAGAGACCCAGTACTTC
CDR3 protein: CASSSARGTETQYF
V gene: TRBV28
CDR3 length: 14
clone size: medium-sized
J gene: TRBJ2-5
D gene: TRBD1

CDR3 DNA: TGTGCCAGCAGCCCTCCGGGACTAGGGTCCGATGAGCAGTTCTTC
CDR3 protein: CASSPPGLGSDEQFF
V gene: TRBV3-1
CDR3 length: 15
clone size: -
J gene: TRBJ2-1
D gene: TRBD2

CDR3 DNA: TGTGCCAGCAGCCCGGGCTGGCGGGAGGGCCAAGAGCAGTACTTC
CDR3 protein: CASSPGWREGQEQYF
V gene: TRBV11-2
CDR3 length: 15
clone size: many
J gene: TRBJ2-7
D gene: TRBD2

CDR3 DNA: TGCGCCAGCAGCTACGGGACTAGCGGGATGTACTACAATGAGCAGTTCTTC
CDR3 protein: CASSYGTSGMYYNEQFF
V gene: TRBV5-1
CDR3 length: 17
clone size: many
J gene: TRBJ2-1
D gene: TRBD2

CDR3 DNA: TGCAGTGCTAGAGATCCTCAGGGTGGAAAAGGGCCCCAGCATTTT
CDR3 protein: CSARDPQGGKGPQHF
V gene: TRBV20-1
CDR3 length: 15
clone size: many
J gene: TRBJ1-5
D gene: -

CDR3 DNA: TGTGCCAGCAGCCCCATATCAACAGATACGCAGTATTTT
CDR3 protein: CASSPISTDTQYF
V gene: TRBV7-9
CDR3 length: 13
clone size: -
J gene: TRBJ2-3
D gene: -

CDR3 DNA: TGTGCCAGCTCACTAGCAGTTCAAGAGACCCAGTACTTC
CDR3 protein: CASSLAVQETQYF
V gene: TRBV18
CDR3 length: 13
clone size: medium-sized
J gene: TRBJ2-5
D gene: -

CDR3 DNA: TGTGCCACCAGTGACCCATTAGTAGCAGATACGCAGTATTTT
CDR3 protein: CATSDPLVADTQYF
V gene: TRBV24-1
CDR3 length: 14
clone size: many
J gene: TRBJ2-3
D gene: -

CDR3 DNA: TGTGCCAGTAGTGTGGACTATTCTAATACGCAGTATTTT
CDR3 protein: CASSVDYSNTQYF
V gene: TRBV19
CDR3 length: 13
clone size: many
J gene: TRBJ2-3
D gene: -

CDR3 DNA: TGCGCCAGCAGCCAAGGTCTTGCTAGCGGGATAAGGAAAAACATTCAGTACTTC
CDR3 protein: CASSQGLASGIRKNIQYF
V gene: TRBV4-1
CDR3 length: 18
clone size: many
J gene: TRBJ2-4
D gene: TRBD2